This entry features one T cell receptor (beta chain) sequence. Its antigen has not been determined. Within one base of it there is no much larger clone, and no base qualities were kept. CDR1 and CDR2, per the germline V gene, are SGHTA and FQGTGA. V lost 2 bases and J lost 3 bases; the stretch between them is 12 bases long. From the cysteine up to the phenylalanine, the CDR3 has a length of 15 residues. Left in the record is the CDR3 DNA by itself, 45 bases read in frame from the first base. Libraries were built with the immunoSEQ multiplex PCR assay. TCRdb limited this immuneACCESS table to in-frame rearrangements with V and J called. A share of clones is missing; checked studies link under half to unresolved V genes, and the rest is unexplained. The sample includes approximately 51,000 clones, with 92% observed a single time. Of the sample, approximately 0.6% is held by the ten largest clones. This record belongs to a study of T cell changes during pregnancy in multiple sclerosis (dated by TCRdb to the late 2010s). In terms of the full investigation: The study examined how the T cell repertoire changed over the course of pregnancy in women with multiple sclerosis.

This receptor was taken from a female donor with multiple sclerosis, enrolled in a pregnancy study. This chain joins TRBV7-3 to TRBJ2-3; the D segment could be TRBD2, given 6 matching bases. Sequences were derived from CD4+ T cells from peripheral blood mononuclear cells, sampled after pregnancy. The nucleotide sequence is TGTGCCAGCAGCTTATTAGGCGGGATAACAGATACGCAGTATTTT. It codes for CASSLLGGITDTQYF.